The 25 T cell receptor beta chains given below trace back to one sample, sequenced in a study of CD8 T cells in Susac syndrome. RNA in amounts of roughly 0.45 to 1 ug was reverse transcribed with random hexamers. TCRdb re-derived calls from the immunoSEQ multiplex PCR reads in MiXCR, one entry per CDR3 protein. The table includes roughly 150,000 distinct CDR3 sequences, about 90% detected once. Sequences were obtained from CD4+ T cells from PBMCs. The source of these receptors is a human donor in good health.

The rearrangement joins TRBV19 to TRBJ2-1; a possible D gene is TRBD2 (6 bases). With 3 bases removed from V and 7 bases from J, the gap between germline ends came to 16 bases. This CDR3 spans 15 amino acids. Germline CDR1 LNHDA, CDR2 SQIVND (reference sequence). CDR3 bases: TGTGCCAGTAGTATGGGCGGCGGAGGGTGGAATGAGCAGTTCTTC. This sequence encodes CASSMGGGGWNEQFF.

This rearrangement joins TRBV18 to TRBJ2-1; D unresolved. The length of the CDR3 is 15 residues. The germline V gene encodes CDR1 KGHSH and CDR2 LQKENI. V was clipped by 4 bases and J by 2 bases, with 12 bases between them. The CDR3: CASSLAHLTYNEQFF. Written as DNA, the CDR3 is TGTGCCAGCTCACTAGCACATCTTACCTACAATGAGCAGTTCTTC.

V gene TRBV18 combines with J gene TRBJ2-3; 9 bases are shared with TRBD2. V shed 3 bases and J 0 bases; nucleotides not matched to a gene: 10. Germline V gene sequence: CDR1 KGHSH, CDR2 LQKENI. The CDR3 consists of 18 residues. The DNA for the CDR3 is TGTGCCAGCTCACCGACTAGCGGATTGATAACTAGCACAGATACGCAGTATTTT. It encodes CASSPTSGLITSTDTQYF.

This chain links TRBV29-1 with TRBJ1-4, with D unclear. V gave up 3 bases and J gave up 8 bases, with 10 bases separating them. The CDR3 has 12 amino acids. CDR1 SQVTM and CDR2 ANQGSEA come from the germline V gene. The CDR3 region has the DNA TGCAGCGTTGAGGCCGGCGACGAAAAACTGTTTTTT. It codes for CSVEAGDEKLFF.

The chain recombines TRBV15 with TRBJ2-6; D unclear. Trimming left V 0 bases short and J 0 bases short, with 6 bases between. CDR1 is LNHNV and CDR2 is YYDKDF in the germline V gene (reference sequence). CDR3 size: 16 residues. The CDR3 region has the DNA TGTGCCACCAGCAGAGACAGGAGCTCTGGGGCCAACGTCCTGACTTTC. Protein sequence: CATSRDRSSGANVLTF.

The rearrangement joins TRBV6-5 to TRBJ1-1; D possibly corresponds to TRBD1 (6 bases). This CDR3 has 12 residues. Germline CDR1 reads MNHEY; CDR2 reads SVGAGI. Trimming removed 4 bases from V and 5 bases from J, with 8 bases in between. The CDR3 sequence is CASSSTGTEAFF. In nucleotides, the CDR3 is TGTGCCAGCAGTTCGACAGGAACTGAAGCTTTCTTT.

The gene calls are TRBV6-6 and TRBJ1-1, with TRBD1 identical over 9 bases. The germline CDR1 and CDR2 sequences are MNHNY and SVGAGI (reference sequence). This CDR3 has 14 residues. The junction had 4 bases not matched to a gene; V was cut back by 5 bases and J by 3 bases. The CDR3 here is CASSRDRADTEAFF. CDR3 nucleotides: TGTGCCAGCAGTCGGGACAGGGCGGACACTGAAGCTTTCTTT.

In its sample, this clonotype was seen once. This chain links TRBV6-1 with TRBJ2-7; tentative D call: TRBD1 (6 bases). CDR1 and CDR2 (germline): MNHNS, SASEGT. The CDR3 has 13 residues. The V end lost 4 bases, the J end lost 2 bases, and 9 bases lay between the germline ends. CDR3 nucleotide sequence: TGTGCCAGCAGTGGACAGGTCACCTACGAGCAGTACTTC. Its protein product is CASSGQVTYEQYF.

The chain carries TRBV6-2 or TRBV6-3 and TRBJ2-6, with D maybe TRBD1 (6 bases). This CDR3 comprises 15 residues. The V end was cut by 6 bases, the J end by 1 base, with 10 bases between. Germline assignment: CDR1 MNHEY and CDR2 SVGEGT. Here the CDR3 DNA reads TGTGCCAGCAGGAGGGGGACATCTGGGGCCAACGTCCTGACTTTC. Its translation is CASRRGTSGANVLTF.

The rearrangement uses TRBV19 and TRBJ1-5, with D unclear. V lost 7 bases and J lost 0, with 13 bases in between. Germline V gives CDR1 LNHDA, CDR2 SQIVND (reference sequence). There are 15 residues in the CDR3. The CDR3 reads CASTQGPLSNQPQHF. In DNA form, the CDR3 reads TGTGCCAGTACCCAAGGGCCTCTTAGCAATCAGCCCCAGCATTTT.

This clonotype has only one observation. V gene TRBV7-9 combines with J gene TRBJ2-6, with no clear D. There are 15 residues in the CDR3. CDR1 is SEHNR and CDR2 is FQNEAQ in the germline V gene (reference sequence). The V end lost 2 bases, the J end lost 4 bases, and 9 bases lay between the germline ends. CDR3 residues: CASSLWATGANVLTF. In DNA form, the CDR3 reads TGTGCCAGCAGCTTATGGGCGACAGGGGCCAACGTCCTGACTTTC.

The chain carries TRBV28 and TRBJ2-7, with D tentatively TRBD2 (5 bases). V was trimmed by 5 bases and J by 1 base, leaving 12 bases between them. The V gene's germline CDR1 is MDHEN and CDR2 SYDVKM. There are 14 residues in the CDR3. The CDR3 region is CASSEPGKSYEQYF. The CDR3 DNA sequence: TGTGCCAGCAGTGAGCCCGGGAAGTCCTACGAGCAGTACTTC. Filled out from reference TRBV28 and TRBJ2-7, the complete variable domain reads DVKVTQSSRYLVKRTGEKVFLECVQDMDHENMFWYRQDPGLGLRLIYFSYDVKMKEKGDIPEGYSVSREKKERFSLILESASTNQTSMYLCASSEPGKSYEQYFGPGTRLTVT.

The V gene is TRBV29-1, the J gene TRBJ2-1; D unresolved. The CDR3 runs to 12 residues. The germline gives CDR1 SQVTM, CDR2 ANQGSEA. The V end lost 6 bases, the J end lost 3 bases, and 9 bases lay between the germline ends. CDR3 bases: TGCAGCGTGCGGCAACACTACAATGAGCAGTTCTTC. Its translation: CSVRQHYNEQFF.

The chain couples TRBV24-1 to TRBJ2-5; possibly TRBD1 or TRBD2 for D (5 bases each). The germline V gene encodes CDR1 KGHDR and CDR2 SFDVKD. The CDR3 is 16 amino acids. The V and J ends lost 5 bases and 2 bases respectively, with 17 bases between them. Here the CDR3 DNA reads TGTGCCACCAGTGCCCCCGGGACCGGGGTACAAGAGACCCAGTACTTC. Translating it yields CATSAPGTGVQETQYF.

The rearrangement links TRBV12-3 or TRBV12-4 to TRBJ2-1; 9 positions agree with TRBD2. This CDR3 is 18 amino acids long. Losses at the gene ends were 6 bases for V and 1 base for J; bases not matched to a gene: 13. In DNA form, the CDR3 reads TGTGCCAGCAGCTCCCTAGGGCGGGGGGGCATTTCCTACAATGAGCAGTTCTTC. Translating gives CASSSLGRGGISYNEQFF.

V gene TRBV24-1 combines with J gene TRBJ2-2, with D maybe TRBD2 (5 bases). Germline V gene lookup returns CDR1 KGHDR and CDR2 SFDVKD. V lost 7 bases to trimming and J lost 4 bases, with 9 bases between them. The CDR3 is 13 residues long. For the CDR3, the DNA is TGTGCCACCAGCCTACGGGGCACCGGGGAGCTGTTTTTT. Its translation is CATSLRGTGELFF.

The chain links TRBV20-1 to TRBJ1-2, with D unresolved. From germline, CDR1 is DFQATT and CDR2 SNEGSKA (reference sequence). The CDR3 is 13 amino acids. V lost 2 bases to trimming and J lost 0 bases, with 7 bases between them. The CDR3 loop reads CSARRHSNYGYTF. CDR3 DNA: TGCAGTGCTAGAAGGCACTCTAACTATGGCTACACCTTC.

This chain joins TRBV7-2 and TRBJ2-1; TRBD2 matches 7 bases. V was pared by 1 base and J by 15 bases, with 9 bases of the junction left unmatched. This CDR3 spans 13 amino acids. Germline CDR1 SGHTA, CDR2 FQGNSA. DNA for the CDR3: TGTGCCAGCAGCTTAGAGGGGACTACCAACCCGTTCTTC. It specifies CASSLEGTTNPFF.

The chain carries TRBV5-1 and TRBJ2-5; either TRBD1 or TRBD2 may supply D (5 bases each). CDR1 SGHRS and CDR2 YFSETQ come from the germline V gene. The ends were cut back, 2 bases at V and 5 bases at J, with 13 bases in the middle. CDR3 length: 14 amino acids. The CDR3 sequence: CASSFRDGPETQYF. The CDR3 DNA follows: TGCGCCAGCAGCTTTCGGGACGGCCCCGAGACCCAGTACTTC.

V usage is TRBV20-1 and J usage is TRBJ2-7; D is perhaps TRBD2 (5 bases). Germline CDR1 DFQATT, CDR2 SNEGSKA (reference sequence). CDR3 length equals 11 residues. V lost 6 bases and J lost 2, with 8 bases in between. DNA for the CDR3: TGCAGTGCCCCGAGGGCCTACGAGCAGTACTTC. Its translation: CSAPRAYEQYF.

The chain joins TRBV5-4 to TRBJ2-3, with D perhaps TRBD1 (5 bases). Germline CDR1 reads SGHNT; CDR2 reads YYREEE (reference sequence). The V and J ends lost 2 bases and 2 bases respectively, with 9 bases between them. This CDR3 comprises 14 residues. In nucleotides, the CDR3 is TGTGCCAGCAGCTTCAGGGCTGACACAGATACGCAGTATTTT. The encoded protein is CASSFRADTDTQYF.

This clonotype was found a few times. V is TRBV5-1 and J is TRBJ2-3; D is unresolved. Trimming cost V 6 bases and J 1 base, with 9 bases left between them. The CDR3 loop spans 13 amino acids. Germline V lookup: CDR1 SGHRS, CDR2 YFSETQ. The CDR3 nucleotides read TGCGCCAGCACCTCGGTGGGCACAGATACGCAGTATTTT. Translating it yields CASTSVGTDTQYF.

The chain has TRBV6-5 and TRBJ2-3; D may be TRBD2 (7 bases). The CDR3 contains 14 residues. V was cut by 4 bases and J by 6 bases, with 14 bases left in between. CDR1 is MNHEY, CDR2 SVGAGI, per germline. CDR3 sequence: CASSSRGGADTQYF. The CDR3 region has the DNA TGTGCCAGCAGTTCCCGTGGGGGGGCTGATACGCAGTATTTT.

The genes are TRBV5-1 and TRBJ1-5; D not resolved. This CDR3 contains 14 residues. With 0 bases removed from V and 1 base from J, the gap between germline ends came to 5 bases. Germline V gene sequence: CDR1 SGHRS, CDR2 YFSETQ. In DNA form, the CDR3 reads TGCGCCAGCAGCTTGGTGCCCAGCAATCAGCCCCAGCATTTT. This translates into CASSLVPSNQPQHF.

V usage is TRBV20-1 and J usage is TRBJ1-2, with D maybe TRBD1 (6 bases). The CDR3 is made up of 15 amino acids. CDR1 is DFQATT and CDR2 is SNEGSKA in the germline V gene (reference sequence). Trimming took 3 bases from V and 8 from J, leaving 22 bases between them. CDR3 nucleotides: TGCAGTGCTAGGGCGTGGGGGCGCGAGGGGGGGGGCTACACCTTC. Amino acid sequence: CSARAWGREGGGYTF.